Following are 8 T cell receptor beta chains from one sample sequenced in a study of control samples from healthy donors and cancer patients. Clones were read by immunoSEQ multiplex PCR, and TCRdb kept only the in-frame ones, dropping some. In the table there are roughly 140,000 clones, around 90% of which are singletons. Sequenced input: blood. The origin of the receptors is a young man in good health.

This clone was recorded only once. The chain has TRBV2 and TRBJ1-1; D perhaps matches TRBD1 (5 bases). With 9 bases removed from V and 5 bases from J, the gap between germline ends came to 22 bases. The CDR3 totals 15 residues. Germline V CDR1 and CDR2: SNHLY, FYNNEI. The CDR3 DNA reads as TGTGCCAGGGAACGACGGAATTCAGGGATTACTGAAGCTTTCTTT. It yields the protein CARERRNSGITEAFF.

On this clone itself: In the same sample, other DNA sequences code for this CDR3. The chain uses TRBV18 and TRBJ2-1, with TRBD1 matching 9 bases. Trimming took 3 bases from V and 1 from J; bases not matched to a gene: 1. Germline V lookup: CDR1 KGHSH, CDR2 LQKENI. The CDR3 loop spans 15 amino acids. The CDR3 sequence: CASSPGQGSYNEQFF. The DNA of the CDR3 is TGTGCCAGCTCACCGGGACAGGGTTCCTACAATGAGCAGTTCTTC. Filled out from reference TRBV18 and TRBJ2-1, the complete variable domain reads NAGVMQNPRHLVRRRGQEARLRCSPMKGHSHVYWYRQLPEEGLKFMVYLQKENIIDESGMPKERFSAEFPKEGPSILRIQQVVRGDSAAYFCASSPGQGSYNEQFFGPGTRLTVL.

This sequence joins TRBV11-1 and TRBJ2-4; 8 bases line up with TRBD2. The V gene's germline CDR1 is SGHAT and CDR2 FQDESV (reference sequence). The J segment lost 11 bases and the V segment lost 3 bases, leaving 6 bases of the junction unmatched. The CDR3 loop spans 13 amino acids. The CDR3 DNA is TGTGCCAGCAGCTTTAGCGGGAAGGGGGTTCAGTACTTC. It codes for CASSFSGKGVQYF.

The J gene is TRBJ1-1, the V gene TRBV15; 11 bases map to TRBD1. Germline values: CDR1 LNHNV, CDR2 YYDKDF (reference sequence). The V segment lost 3 bases and the J segment 5 bases; nucleotides outside the gene matches: 2. This CDR3 comprises 14 residues. The CDR3: CATSSGTGGTEAFF. The DNA of the CDR3 is TGTGCCACCAGCAGCGGGACAGGGGGAACTGAAGCTTTCTTT.

This chain uses TRBV7-9 with TRBJ2-3; 7 nucleotides match TRBD2. Germline V gives CDR1 SEHNR, CDR2 FQNEAQ (reference sequence). The CDR3 loop spans 19 amino acids. The V segment lost 1 base and the J segment 2 bases; nucleotides outside the gene matches: 15. Here the CDR3 reads CASSLVGLADPVLTDTQYF. The CDR3 DNA sequence: TGTGCCAGCAGCTTAGTTGGCCTAGCGGACCCGGTACTCACAGATACGCAGTATTTT.

The CDR3, as DNA: TGTGCCAGCAGCAAAGGACTGAATGAAAAACTGTTTTTT. It encodes CASSKGLNEKLFF. The rearrangement joins TRBV14 to TRBJ1-4; D unresolved. Trimming removed 5 bases from V and 5 bases from J, with 9 bases in between. Per germline, CDR1 SGHDN and CDR2 FVKESK. The CDR3 spans 13 residues.

The gene calls are TRBV4-1 and TRBJ2-3, with a possible D match to TRBD2 (6 bases). CDR3 length: 13 residues. The V gene's germline CDR1 is MGHRA and CDR2 YSYEKL. Trimming cost V 3 bases and J 7 bases, with 11 bases left between them. In DNA form, the CDR3 reads TGCGCCAGCAGCCACCCCGGGGGATATACGCAGTATTTT. It codes for CASSHPGGYTQYF.

The V and J genes are TRBV7-2 and TRBJ2-1; D is unresolved. This CDR3 has 15 residues. Germline V gene data show CDR1 as SGHTA and CDR2 as FQGNSA. Trimming removed 7 bases from V and 0 bases from J, with 13 bases in between. The CDR3 region has the DNA TGTGCCAGCACCCTTCTCGGCCCCTCCTACAATGAGCAGTTCTTC. It translates to CASTLLGPSYNEQFF. The whole variable domain, remainder taken from reference TRBV7-2 and TRBJ2-1, is GAGVSQSPSNKVTEKGKDVELRCDPISGHTALYWYRQSLGQGLEFLIYFQGNSAPDKSGLPSDRFSAERTGGSVSTLTIQRTQQEDSAVYLCASTLLGPSYNEQFFGPGTRLTVL.